The 20 T cell receptor beta chains in this list originate from one sample, sequenced in a study of CD8+ T cells in alopecia areata. In each case, RNA was isolated and then reverse transcribed into cDNA as the sequencing template. The protocol was immunoSEQ multiplex PCR, while the TCRdb copy is restricted to in-frame clones and leaves out a portion. The sample carries some 180,000 clones, 40% to 55% recorded once. Treatment specified: oral pan-JAK inhibitor, 5-10 mg twice daily. The sequencing used CD8+ T cells sorted from blood, collected around week 53, from a patient treated with tofacitinib. The receptors were sampled from a human donor with alopecia areata.

The table lists this clone with a few counts. This chain connects TRBV6-1 to TRBJ2-3, with 7 bases aligning to TRBD2. V gave up 6 bases and J gave up 6 bases; unmatched junction bases: 0. The CDR3 is made up of 11 amino acids. In germline, CDR1 is MNHNS, CDR2 SASEGT. The CDR3 reads CASRGGDTQYF. The CDR3 DNA is TGTGCCAGCAGGGGAGGGGATACGCAGTATTTT.

The rearrangement links TRBV11-2 to TRBJ2-1; TRBD2 matches 8 bases. After removal of 4 bases from V and 3 bases from J, the junction contained 5 bases not matched to a gene. The CDR3 contains 15 residues. Germline CDR1 reads SGHAT; CDR2 reads FQNNGV. CDR3 bases: TGTGCCAGCAGCTCAAGCGGGGGAGTCTACAATGAGCAGTTCTTC. This codes for CASSSSGGVYNEQFF.

The chain couples TRBV7-9 to TRBJ1-6, with 9 bases aligning to TRBD1. CDR1 and CDR2 (germline): SEHNR, FQNEAQ (reference sequence). The CDR3 loop spans 15 amino acids. The V segment lost 5 bases and the J segment 7 bases; nucleotides outside the gene matches: 6. As DNA, the CDR3 is TGTGCCAGCAGCCGGGGACAGGGCTTGAATTCACCCCTCCACTTT. It codes for CASSRGQGLNSPLHF.

The chain employs TRBV23-1 and TRBJ1-6; D is uncertain. TRBV23-1 qualifies as an ORF whose function is uncertain. The CDR3 is 12 amino acids. V gave up 8 bases and J gave up 9 bases, with 11 bases separating them. CDR3 DNA: TGCGCCAGCCGCCCAGGCGCTTCACCCCTCCACTTT. Translation gives CASRPGASPLHF.

The chain carries TRBV27 and TRBJ1-5, with D possibly TRBD1 on 6 matching bases. The germline gives CDR1 MNHEY, CDR2 SMNVEV (reference sequence). There are 14 residues in the CDR3. V lost 7 bases, J lost 1 base, and 11 bases lay in between. CDR3: CASTPQGSNQPQHF. The CDR3 coding sequence is TGTGCCAGCACCCCGCAGGGGAGCAATCAGCCCCAGCATTTT.

The J gene is TRBJ2-5, the V gene TRBV18, with D tentatively TRBD1 (6 bases). CDR3 length equals 16 residues. The germline V gene has CDR1 KGHSH and CDR2 LQKENI. V was clipped by 6 bases and J by 7 bases, with 24 bases between them. The CDR3 sequence: CASSPVAGAQKGTQYF. For the CDR3, the DNA is TGTGCCAGCTCGCCTGTCGCAGGGGCCCAGAAGGGGACCCAGTACTTC.

This clone was observed a handful of times. This chain uses TRBV29-1 with TRBJ1-5; no definite D call. CDR1 is SQVTM, CDR2 ANQGSEA, per germline. V lost 4 bases to trimming and J lost 5 bases, with 12 bases between them. The CDR3 is 13 amino acids. This chain's CDR3 is CSVGLGKDQPQHF. The DNA for the CDR3 is TGCAGCGTTGGGTTAGGGAAGGATCAGCCCCAGCATTTT.

The V call is TRBV7-8, the J call TRBJ2-7; the D gene could be TRBD1 or TRBD2 (5 bases each). The CDR3 is 16 residues long. Per the germline V gene, CDR1 is SGHVS and CDR2 is FQNEAQ. V was cut by 1 base and J by 2 bases, with 15 bases left in between. The CDR3 DNA sequence: TGTGCCAGCAGCTTAGGCACGCAGGGACCAACCTACGAGCAGTACTTC. It is translated as CASSLGTQGPTYEQYF. The full variable domain, in which reference TRBV7-8 and TRBJ2-7 provide the parts outside the CDR3, is GAGVSQSPRYKVAKRGQDVALRCDPISGHVSLFWYQQALGQGPEFLTYFQNEAQLDKSGLPSDRFFAERPEGSVSTLKIQRTQQEDSAVYLCASSLGTQGPTYEQYFGPGTRLTVT.

The chain carries TRBV4-1 and TRBJ1-5, with D possibly matching TRBD1 (6 bases). Germline loops: CDR1 MGHRA, CDR2 YSYEKL. Trimming took 1 base from V and 2 from J, leaving 9 bases between them. The length of the CDR3 is 15 residues. The CDR3 nucleotides read TGCGCCAGCAGCCAAGGCAGGGGTGGCAATCAGCCCCAGCATTTT. Protein: CASSQGRGGNQPQHF.

The genes are TRBV15 and TRBJ2-1; D may be TRBD2 (5 bases). Germline CDR1 reads LNHNV; CDR2 reads YYDKDF (reference sequence). Trimming took 1 base from V and 8 from J, leaving 15 bases between them. CDR3 length: 15 amino acids. The CDR3 sequence is CATSRVPRARDEQFF. The CDR3 nucleotides are TGTGCCACCAGCAGAGTACCGCGGGCTAGAGATGAGCAGTTCTTC.

This clone was counted only a few times. Here the CDR3 DNA reads TGTGCCAGCAGCCAAGATCGGGGACTAGCGGACTACGAGCAGTACTTC. Translating it yields CASSQDRGLADYEQYF. The chain uses TRBV4-2 and TRBJ2-7, with 11 bases identical to TRBD2. The CDR3 spans 16 residues. The V gene end was trimmed by 0 bases and the J gene end by 3 bases; junction bases not matched to a gene: 4. Germline V gene lookup returns CDR1 LGHNA and CDR2 YNFKEQ.

This clone was seen more than once but under ten times. At one boundary the junction diverges from the germline segment, which might be a read error. The V and J genes are TRBV9 and TRBJ1-2; 7 bases agree with TRBD1. Germline-derived CDR1 and CDR2 are SGDLS and YYNGEE. This CDR3 has 11 amino acids. The DNA for the CDR3 is TGTGCCAGCTCGACAGGGCCCTCGCAAGCCTTC. Amino acid sequence: CASSTGPSQAF.

The chain employs TRBV9 and TRBJ2-1; the D gene is possibly TRBD2 (6 bases). The germline CDR1 and CDR2 sequences are SGDLS and YYNGEE. The CDR3 runs to 12 residues. The V gene lost 4 bases and the J gene lost 10 bases, with 12 bases spanning the gap. The CDR3 nucleotides read TGTGCCAGCAGCCCAGCGACTAGGGAGCAGTTCTTC. It yields the protein CASSPATREQFF.

This chain joins TRBV19 and TRBJ2-1; possibly TRBD2 for D (6 bases). The CDR3 consists of 12 residues. Germline lookup yields CDR1 LNHDA and CDR2 SQIVND (reference sequence). V was cut by 10 bases and J by 9 bases, with 16 bases left in between. The CDR3 sequence: CATSGLLSEQFF. As DNA, the CDR3 is TGTGCCACCAGCGGGCTTTTGAGTGAGCAGTTCTTC.

The J gene is TRBJ1-1, the V gene TRBV18; TRBD1 might be the D (6 bases). Trimming stripped 3 bases from V and 11 bases from J, with 19 bases between. This CDR3 has 14 residues. CDR1 is KGHSH, CDR2 LQKENI, per germline. The DNA for the CDR3 is TGTGCCAGCTCACCCAATAGGGACATCCTGCGGGCTTTCTTT. It specifies CASSPNRDILRAFF.

This clone was observed a handful of times. The chain carries TRBV4-1 and TRBJ2-7; 7 bases are a match to TRBD2. V was pared by 4 bases and J by 3 bases, with 6 bases of the junction left unmatched. The CDR3 extends over 14 amino acids. The germline gives CDR1 MGHRA, CDR2 YSYEKL. This CDR3 reads CASSPLGGSYEQYF. The CDR3 nucleotides read TGCGCCAGCAGCCCCCTCGGGGGGAGCTACGAGCAGTACTTC.

This chain uses TRBV7-3 with TRBJ2-3, with D perhaps matching TRBD2 (7 bases). The CDR3 is made up of 15 amino acids. V shed 2 bases and J shed 7 bases, with 16 bases lying between them. CDR1 SGHTA and CDR2 FQGTGA come from the germline V gene. Here the CDR3 DNA reads TGTGCCAGCAGCTTACTGGCGGGGGCCCTCAATACGCAGTATTTT. Protein product: CASSLLAGALNTQYF.

This chain joins TRBV15 and TRBJ1-2, with 8 bases identical to TRBD1. The CDR3 has 15 residues. From germline, CDR1 is LNHNV and CDR2 YYDKDF (reference sequence). Unmatched junction bases numbered 5, after V lost 3 bases and J lost 2 bases. CDR3 nucleotides: TGTGCCACCAGCAGGACAGGGGACTCCAACTATGGCTACACCTTC. Its protein product is CATSRTGDSNYGYTF.

This sequence joins TRBV7-9 and TRBJ1-2; no reliable D call. The CDR3 spans 12 residues. Germline values: CDR1 SEHNR, CDR2 FQNEAQ (reference sequence). V was cut by 6 bases and J by 4 bases, with 9 bases left in between. The CDR3 region is CASRRETYGYTF. Here the CDR3 DNA reads TGTGCCAGCAGAAGGGAGACCTATGGCTACACCTTC.

As regards this clone: Other DNA sequences from this sample encode an identical CDR3 as well. The chain recombines TRBV27 with TRBJ2-7, with D possibly being TRBD2 (6 bases). Germline V gene lookup returns CDR1 MNHEY and CDR2 SMNVEV (reference sequence). V was clipped by 5 bases and J by 3 bases, with 11 bases between them. The CDR3 has 13 residues. CDR3 amino acids: CASSLGLFYEQYF. The CDR3 region has the DNA TGTGCCAGCAGTCTGGGACTGTTCTACGAGCAGTACTTC.